The T cell receptor (beta chain) described here comes from a study of long-term antiretroviral therapy in people with HIV. Comments on this clone: Antigen unknown.

The libraries were made with immunoSEQ v3.0 at survey level. Target depth was roughly 40,000-50,000 T-cell genomes per sample. Profiling relied on immunoSEQ multiplex PCR, and the TCRdb table lists in-frame clones only, not all of them. The repertoire holds about 27,000 clones, with around four fifths as singletons. Germline-derived CDR1 and CDR2 are KGHSH and LQKENI. The V gene lost 0 bases and the J gene lost 0 bases, with 9 bases spanning the gap. The CDR3 length is 16 residues. The study, taken as a whole, reports: Viral resistance, ART adherence and therapy changes all lacked available data. Diversity went up after ART and still fell short of transplant donor controls.

This TCR derives from a young man with HIV. The genes are TRBV18 and TRBJ1-3; unclear D gene. The sequences come from unsorted PBMCs, collected 0.8 years before starting antiretroviral therapy. In DNA, the CDR3 is TGTGCCAGCTCACCACCGCAGGTGCCCTCTGGAAACACCATATATTTT. Translated: CASSPPQVPSGNTIYF.